The source of this TCR beta chain is a study of blood T cell repertoires in COVID-19. Study-wide background: From T cells, B-cell-depleted T cells, or PBMCs came the material, which was cDNA or gDNA.

In the original processing: Counts of nucleated cells, estimated from reference gene primer amplification, were obtained. TCRdb's copy holds only in-frame clones and misses some; the assay was immunoSEQ multiplex PCR. The V and J calls and clone size are taken from that table; D and trimming were inferred from the DNA. The profile shows about 250,000 clones, 65% to 90% of them singletons. The Seattle patients joined while their infection was active and were tracked longitudinally afterward. CDR3 size: 14 residues. Germline V gene lookup returns CDR1 KGHDR and CDR2 SFDVKD. Trimming removed 5 bases at V and 3 bases at J, with 10 bases between.

The genes are TRBV24-1 and TRBJ2-1; maybe TRBD2 (6 bases). This clonotype was sampled from a man between 50 and 59 years old with COVID-19, enrolled during active disease. Sequencing was done on a sample of peripheral blood. The CDR3 DNA follows: TGTGCCACCAGTGCCGGGGGAGTCTACAATGAGCAGTTCTTC. It specifies CATSAGGVYNEQFF.